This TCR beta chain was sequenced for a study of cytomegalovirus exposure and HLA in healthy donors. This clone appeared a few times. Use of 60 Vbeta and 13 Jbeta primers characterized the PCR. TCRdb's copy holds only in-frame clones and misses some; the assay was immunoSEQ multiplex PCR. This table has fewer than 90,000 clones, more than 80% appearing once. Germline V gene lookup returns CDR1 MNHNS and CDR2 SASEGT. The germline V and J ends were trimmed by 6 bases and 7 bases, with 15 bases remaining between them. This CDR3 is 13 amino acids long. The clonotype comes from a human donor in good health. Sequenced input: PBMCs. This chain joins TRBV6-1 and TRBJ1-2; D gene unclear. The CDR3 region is CASRVSGASGYTF. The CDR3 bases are TGTGCCAGCAGGGTATCGGGTGCGAGTGGCTACACCTTC.